This T cell receptor beta chain was sequenced for a study of sequential checkpoint blockade in melanoma. The treatment denotes: randomized to nivolumab then ipilimumab (arm A) or the reverse (arm B). Only in-frame clones appear in the TCRdb table, and some are missing; sequencing was by immunoSEQ multiplex PCR. The sample has about 2,200 clones, roughly three fifths seen once. The V gene's germline CDR1 is LNHDA and CDR2 SQIVND (reference sequence). The CDR3 runs to 16 residues. J was trimmed by 5 bases and V by 6 bases; bases with no gene match: 8. Sequenced material: CD8+ T cells sorted from blood (inferred from file names), taken from a patient given nivolumab and ipilimumab in sequence. This sequence originates from a human patient with melanoma. Some clones in this sample may be carry-over from other donors' samples. The V gene is TRBV19, the J gene TRBJ1-6; TRBD1 agrees at 9 bases. The CDR3 here is CASSLIRDRDNSPLHF. CDR3 DNA: TGTGCCAGTAGCCTCATCCGGGACAGGGATAATTCACCCCTCCACTTT.